One and the same sample provided the 5 T cell receptor beta chains below, sequenced in a study of shared clonotypes between healthy human individuals. Produced via immunoSEQ multiplex PCR; TCRdb's table is partial and in-frame only. The data show 2 million to 2.5 million clones, 90% to 96% seen once. Sequencing used naive CD4+ T cells sorted from blood. As for subset: CD45RA+ positively selected. Source of these receptors: a young man in good health.

V is TRBV6-5 and J is TRBJ2-7; TRBD2 matches 10 bases. This CDR3 spans 14 amino acids. Unmatched junction bases numbered 8, after V lost 6 bases and J lost 6 bases. Germline V gene data show CDR1 as MNHEY and CDR2 as SVGAGI. The CDR3: CASRVAGGTGEQYF. The CDR3 DNA follows: TGTGCCAGCAGGGTAGCGGGAGGAACGGGCGAGCAGTACTTC.

The V and J genes are TRBV7-2 and TRBJ2-2, with no clear D. Germline V gene data show CDR1 as SGHTA and CDR2 as FQGNSA. V dropped 2 bases and J dropped 2 bases, with 6 bases sitting between them. The CDR3 length is 14 residues. Written as DNA, the CDR3 is TGTGCCAGCAGCTTATTCGATAACACCGGGGAGCTGTTTTTT. Translated: CASSLFDNTGELFF.

The chain links TRBV9 to TRBJ2-5; D might be TRBD1 (6 bases). Trimming cost V 3 bases and J 4 bases, with 19 bases left between them. The CDR3 length is 16 residues. The germline gives CDR1 SGDLS, CDR2 YYNGEE. DNA of the CDR3: TGTGCCAGCAGCGCCCTTCAGGGGCTCCCCACAGAGACCCAGTACTTC. Protein product: CASSALQGLPTETQYF.

This chain connects TRBV9 to TRBJ2-2; D may be TRBD2 (5 bases). The ends were cut back, 4 bases at V and 5 bases at J, with 18 bases in the middle. Per the germline V gene, CDR1 is SGDLS and CDR2 is YYNGEE. The CDR3 spans 16 residues. The CDR3 DNA reads as TGTGCCAGCAGCCCAAGAGGCGGGTCTCGGACCGGGGAGCTGTTTTTT. Translating gives CASSPRGGSRTGELFF.

This rearrangement joins TRBV2 to TRBJ1-4; D is undetermined. The CDR3 totals 13 residues. Trimming took off 6 bases at V and 2 bases at J, with 7 bases between the two ends. Looked up from germline, CDR1 is SNHLY and CDR2 is FYNNEI. DNA for the CDR3: TGTGCCAGCAGAGGGATCACTAATGAAAAACTGTTTTTT. Translated: CASRGITNEKLFF. Full variable domain (remainder filled in from reference TRBV2 and TRBJ1-4): EPEVTQTPSHQVTQMGQEVILRCVPISNHLYFYWYRQILGQKVEFLVSFYNNEISEKSEIFDDQFSVERPDGSNFTLKIRSTKLEDSAMYFCASRGITNEKLFFGSGTQLSVL.